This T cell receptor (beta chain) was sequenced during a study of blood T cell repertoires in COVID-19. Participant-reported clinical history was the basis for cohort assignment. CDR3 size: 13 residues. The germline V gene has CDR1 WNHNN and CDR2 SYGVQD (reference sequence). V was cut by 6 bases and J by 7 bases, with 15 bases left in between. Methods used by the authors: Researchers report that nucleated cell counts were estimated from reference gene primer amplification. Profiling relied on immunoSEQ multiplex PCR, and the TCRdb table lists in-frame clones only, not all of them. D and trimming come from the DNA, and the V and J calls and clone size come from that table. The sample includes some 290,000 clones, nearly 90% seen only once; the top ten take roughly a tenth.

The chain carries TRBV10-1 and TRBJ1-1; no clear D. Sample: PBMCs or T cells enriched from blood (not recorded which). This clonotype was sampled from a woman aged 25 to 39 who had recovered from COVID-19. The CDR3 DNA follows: TGCGCCAGCAGGGATAGACTCCTAGGTGAAGCTTTCTTT. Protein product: CASRDRLLGEAFF.